This T cell receptor (beta chain) was identified in a study of Ad26.COV2.S vaccination and SARS-CoV-2 variants. Here immunoSEQ multiplex PCR was the method, and the copy in TCRdb shows in-frame clones only, minus some. The data show around 100,000 clones, with around 81% seen just once and around 15% held by the top ten. Per germline, CDR1 LGHDT and CDR2 YNNKEL (reference sequence). The CDR3 is 17 residues long. After removal of 4 bases from V and 3 bases from J, the junction contained 10 bases not matched to a gene. The chain links TRBV3-1 (or the pseudogene TRBV3-2) to TRBJ2-3; TRBD2 matches 10 bases. The material sequenced was peripheral blood, taken after recovery from COVID-19. The sequence was collected from a human donor who had recovered from COVID-19. CDR3 nucleotides: TGTGCCAGCAGCCGGATGGGAGCGGGGGGGCAGACAGATACGCAGTATTTT. It encodes CASSRMGAGGQTDTQYF.